The source of this T cell receptor beta chain is a study of T cell responses to AZD1222 COVID-19 vaccine. Clones were read by immunoSEQ multiplex PCR, and TCRdb kept only the in-frame ones, dropping some. The sample yields fewer than 110,000 clones, 87% seen once. Pooled samples include second doses given at about 4 or 12 weeks. Trimming took 7 bases from V and 7 from J; bases not matched to a gene: 11. The CDR3 has 13 amino acids. Germline CDR1 is SQVTM and CDR2 is ANQGSEA. On this clone itself: What it recognizes is unknown.

Whole-study results and caveats: There were mostly white British donors and more females than males, and clonal diversity was possibly underestimated. CD4 TCRs covered the whole spike, strongest at regions 160-218 and 743-854.

This receptor was taken from an adult who received the AZD1222 COVID-19 vaccine. Sequencing was performed on peripheral blood, taken 28 days after the second AZD1222 dose. This chain connects TRBV29-1 to TRBJ2-3; the match to TRBD2 covers 7 bases. CDR3 region: CSGGTTISNTQYF. The CDR3, as DNA: TGCAGCGGGGGGACTACCATTTCAAATACGCAGTATTTT.